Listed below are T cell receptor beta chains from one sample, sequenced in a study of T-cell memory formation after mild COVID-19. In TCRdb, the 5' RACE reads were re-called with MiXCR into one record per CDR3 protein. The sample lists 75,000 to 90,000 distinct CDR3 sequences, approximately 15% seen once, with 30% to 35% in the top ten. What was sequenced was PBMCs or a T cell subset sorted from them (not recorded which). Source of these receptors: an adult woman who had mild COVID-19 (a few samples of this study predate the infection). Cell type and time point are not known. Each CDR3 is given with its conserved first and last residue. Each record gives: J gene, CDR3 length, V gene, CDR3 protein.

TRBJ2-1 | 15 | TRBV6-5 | CASSYYPGLVNEQFF
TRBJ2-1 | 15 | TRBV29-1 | CSVEATREWEGEQFF
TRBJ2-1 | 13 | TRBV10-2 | CASSDEGGDEQFF
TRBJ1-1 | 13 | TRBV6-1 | CAGGTWDDTEAFF
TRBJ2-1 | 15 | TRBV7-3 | CASSSLGGSAHEQFF
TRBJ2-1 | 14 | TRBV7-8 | CASSLGSGLNEQFF
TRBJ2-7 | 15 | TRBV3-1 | CASSPLAGVGYEQYF
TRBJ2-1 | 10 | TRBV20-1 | CSADYNEQFF
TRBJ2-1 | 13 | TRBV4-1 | CASSLQGGNEQFF
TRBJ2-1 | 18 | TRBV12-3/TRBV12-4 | CASSFETSADRVLGEQFF
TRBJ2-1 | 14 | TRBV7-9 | CASSPGLPYNEQFF
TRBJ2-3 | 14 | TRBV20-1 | CSAEDYRGEDTQYF
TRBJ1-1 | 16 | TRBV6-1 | CASSENLGAGNTEAFF
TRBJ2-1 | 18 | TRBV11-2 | CASSLGRLAGVLYNEQFF
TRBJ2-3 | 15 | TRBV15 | CATSLQGWYGDTQYF
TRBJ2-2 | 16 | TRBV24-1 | CATSDLGQGATGELFF
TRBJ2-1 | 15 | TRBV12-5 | CASGPDRGLNNEQFF
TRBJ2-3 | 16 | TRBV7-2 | CASSKGTSVSTDTQYF
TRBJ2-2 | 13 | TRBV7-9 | CASSLPKTGELFF
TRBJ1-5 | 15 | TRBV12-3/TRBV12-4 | CASSPDRGSGQPQHF
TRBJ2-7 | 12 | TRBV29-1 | CSVGLAGYEQYF
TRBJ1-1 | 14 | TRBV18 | CASSDRPENTEAFF
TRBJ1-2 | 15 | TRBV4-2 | CASSPLKAGNYGYTF
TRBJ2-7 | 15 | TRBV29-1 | CSVELPGQGSGEQYF
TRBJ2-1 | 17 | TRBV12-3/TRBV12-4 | CATSGTSGSQGLNEQFF
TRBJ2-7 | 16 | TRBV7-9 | CASSLGGGTPPYEQYF
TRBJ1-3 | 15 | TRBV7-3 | CASRKGEGEENTIYF